A selection of T cell receptor beta chains follows, all from one sample in a study of T cell repertoires in cytomegalovirus infection. Their antigens are not known. One entry per CDR3 protein, called by TCRdb with MiXCR from the reads. The sample comprises around 430,000 distinct CDR3 sequences, about 42% of which are singletons, and about two fifths rests with the top ten. This specimen consisted of cultured PBMCs, obtained from culture after CMV antigen stimulation. These receptors all stem from a human donor in good health (CMV status not recorded). Some clones in this sample may be carry-over from other donors' samples. CDR3s include the opening cysteine and the closing phenylalanine or tryptophan. D genes are given only for firm matches. Some rows mark clone size as missing; the rest say once, few, many or name a class of expanded clone.

D	V	J	size	DNA	CDR3
.	TRBV3-1	TRBJ2-1	.	TGTGCCAGCAGCCCAACCCGGGCTAGCTCCTACAATGAGCAGTTCTTC	CASSPTRASSYNEQFF
.	TRBV7-2	TRBJ2-1	few	TGTGCCAGCAGCTTCTTTTCTGGGGGCAACAATGAGCAGTTCTTC	CASSFFSGGNNEQFF
.	TRBV19	TRBJ2-1	.	TGTGCCAGTAGTCCCCGGCCCGCCGTTGAGCAGTTCTTC	CASSPRPAVEQFF
.	TRBV7-4	TRBJ2-2	.	TGTGCCAGCAGCCACGGAACTCCAAACACCGGGGAGCTGTTTTTT	CASSHGTPNTGELFF
TRBD2	TRBV6-2/TRBV6-3	TRBJ2-3	.	TGTGCCAGCAGTTTCTGGCGGGGGACGACAGATACGCAGTATTTT	CASSFWRGTTDTQYF
TRBD1	TRBV28	TRBJ2-5	.	TGTGCCAGCAGTCCTCCGACGGACAGGGTCTTAGAGACCCAGTACTTC	CASSPPTDRVLETQYF
.	TRBV3-1	TRBJ2-5	few	TGTGCCAGCAGCCCCCGAAGAGACGAGACCCAGTACTTC	CASSPRRDETQYF
TRBD2	TRBV6-1	TRBJ2-7	.	TGTGCCAGCAGTTTCTTACTAGCGGGGGCCACCTACGAGCAGTACTTC	CASSFLLAGATYEQYF
.	TRBV7-2	TRBJ2-2	few	TGTGCCAGCAGCTTCGACTACGGGGAGCTGTTTTTT	CASSFDYGELFF
.	TRBV19	TRBJ2-7	.	TGTGCCAGTAGTCTCCAGGGGATGGGCGACGAGCAGTACTTC	CASSLQGMGDEQYF
.	TRBV7-2	TRBJ1-1	.	TGTGCCAGCCCCCCAAGCGACATGAACACTGAAGCTTTCTTT	CASPPSDMNTEAFF
TRBD1	TRBV6-6	TRBJ1-5	few	TGTGCCAGCAGTTACCCCGACAGGGCCCCCAATCAGCCCCAGCATTTT	CASSYPDRAPNQPQHF
.	TRBV6-2/TRBV6-3	TRBJ1-2	.	TGTGCCAGCAGTTACTCAACCGGTGAGGGCTACACCTTC	CASSYSTGEGYTF
.	TRBV6-2/TRBV6-3	TRBJ2-7	.	TGTGCCAGCAGGACAGAATACTACGAGCAGTACTTC	CASRTEYYEQYF
.	TRBV7-9	TRBJ2-2	few	TGTGCCAGCAGCTCAATAAAGGGATCACTCCGGGAGCTGTTTTTT	CASSSIKGSLRELFF
.	TRBV6-6	TRBJ1-5	once	TGTGCCAGCAAATATGAAGGGTATAGCAATCAGCCCCAGCATTTT	CASKYEGYSNQPQHF
.	TRBV4-2	TRBJ2-7	.	TGTGCCAGCAGCCGGAGGGCCGGATCCTACGAGCAGTACTTC	CASSRRAGSYEQYF
TRBD2	TRBV4-3	TRBJ2-2	.	TGCGCCAGCAGCCATGCTAGCGGGAACACCGGGGAGCTGTTTTTT	CASSHASGNTGELFF
.	TRBV28	TRBJ2-1	.	TGTGCCAGCAGTTCGTTTCGACGGGACATAAGATACAATGAGCAGTTCTTC	CASSSFRRDIRYNEQFF
.	TRBV20-1	TRBJ2-1	once	TGCAGTGCTAGAGACAGGACATTTTTCAGTGAGCAGTTCTTC	CSARDRTFFSEQFF
.	TRBV5-4	TRBJ1-2	.	TGTGCCAGCAGCGGGGGGATAGATGGCTACACCTTC	CASSGGIDGYTF
TRBD1	TRBV12-5	TRBJ2-7	few	TGTGCTAGTGGTTATGGGGACAGCACTTCTTACGAGCAGTACTTC	CASGYGDSTSYEQYF
.	TRBV10-3	TRBJ1-3	.	TGTGCCATCAGAACAACCTCTGGAAACACCATATATTTT	CAIRTTSGNTIYF
.	TRBV11-2	TRBJ1-2	.	TGTGCCAGCCGTGACAGCTATGGCTACACCTTC	CASRDSYGYTF
.	TRBV29-1	TRBJ1-1	.	TGCAGCGCCGTAACCCGGGGGCACGGTGAAGCTTTCTTT	CSAVTRGHGEAFF
.	TRBV7-8	TRBJ2-5	.	TGTGCCAGCAGCTTAGGCGGACCAGGGTGGGAGACCCAGTACTTC	CASSLGGPGWETQYF
.	TRBV28	TRBJ1-5	.	TGTGCCAGCAGTTGGGCCCGAGATCAGCCCCAGCATTTT	CASSWARDQPQHF
.	TRBV19	TRBJ2-1	few	TGTGCCAGTAGTATCCAGCGGGCCAACAATGAGCAGTTCTTC	CASSIQRANNEQFF
.	TRBV7-2	TRBJ1-2	many	TGTGCCAGCAGCTTAGGACGGAACTATGGCTACACCTTC	CASSLGRNYGYTF
TRBD2	TRBV20-1	TRBJ2-3	few	TGCAGTGCTAGAGATCGGCTAGCGGGGCGCACAGATACGCAGTATTTT	CSARDRLAGRTDTQYF
TRBD1	TRBV7-9	TRBJ1-2	.	TGTGCCAGCAGCTTAGCGGGACAGGGGGGTTCTGGCTACACCTTC	CASSLAGQGGSGYTF
.	TRBV19	TRBJ2-1	.	TGTGCCAGTAGTATGGTTGGCGCAGAGCAGTTCTTC	CASSMVGAEQFF
TRBD1	TRBV7-8	TRBJ2-3	many	TGTGCCAGCAGCTTTTTACCCCCCCGCCCGGGACAGGGGGGAAGCACAGATACGCAGTATTTT	CASSFLPPRPGQGGSTDTQYF
.	TRBV14	TRBJ2-2	.	TGTGCCAGCAGCCAAGCCGAGATCGGGGAGCTGTTTTTT	CASSQAEIGELFF
TRBD1	TRBV7-9	TRBJ2-3	few	TGTGCCAGCAGCGGGGGACAGGGGAGGACAGATACGCAGTATTTT	CASSGGQGRTDTQYF
.	TRBV6-1	TRBJ2-1	.	TGTGCCAGCGGGAGGATGAGTGAGCAGTTCTTC	CASGRMSEQFF
TRBD2	TRBV10-3	TRBJ2-7	.	TGTGCCATCATGCGGAGGGAGGGTACCTACGAGCAGTACTTC	CAIMRREGTYEQYF
TRBD1	TRBV19	TRBJ2-6	few	TGTGCCAGTAGTATGACAGGGGGGGCCCTCTCTGGGGCCAACGTCCTGACTTTC	CASSMTGGALSGANVLTF
TRBD2	TRBV4-2	TRBJ2-5	.	TGTGCCAGCAGCCAAGAGGGAACTAGCGGGGGGGGAGAGACCCAGTACTTC	CASSQEGTSGGGETQYF
TRBD2	TRBV6-5	TRBJ2-5	.	TGTGCCAGCAGTAGGGGGACTAGCTATACCATCCAAGAGACCCAGTACTTC	CASSRGTSYTIQETQYF
.	TRBV5-1	TRBJ2-6	once	TGCGCCAGCAGCCTACCGGTGGGGTCTTCTGGGGCCAACGTCCTGACTTTC	CASSLPVGSSGANVLTF
TRBD2	TRBV6-2/TRBV6-3	TRBJ2-1	.	TGTGCCAGCAGTAGCGCGGGGGGAGAGACCCGATCCTACAATGAGCAGTTCTTC	CASSSAGGETRSYNEQFF
.	TRBV7-6	TRBJ1-5	.	TGTGCCAGCAGCTTAGCTTCAGGCCCCTTCCAGCCCCAGCATTTT	CASSLASGPFQPQHF
.	TRBV7-9	TRBJ1-1	.	TGTGCCAGCATCCTCTGGGGGGGGGACACTGAAGCTTTCTTT	CASILWGGDTEAFF
.	TRBV7-8	TRBJ2-5	few	TGTGCCAGCAGCTTGGGCGTAACGCAAGAGACCCAGTACTTC	CASSLGVTQETQYF
TRBD1	TRBV7-2	TRBJ2-5	.	TGTGCCAGCAGCTTGAGGCAGGGGGCGGGACGTTATCCTGGCCAAGAGACCCAGTACTTC	CASSLRQGAGRYPGQETQYF
TRBD1	TRBV7-8	TRBJ1-5	.	TGTGCCAGCAGACGCGGACAGGGAGAAAATCAGCCCCAGCATTTT	CASRRGQGENQPQHF
.	TRBV2	TRBJ2-2	.	TGTGCCAGCAGTACACAGGGTTCCACCGGGGAGCTGTTTTTT	CASSTQGSTGELFF
.	TRBV6-2/TRBV6-3	TRBJ1-1	few	TGTGCCAGCAGTGTCCCGGCGGGCACTGAAGCTTTCTTT	CASSVPAGTEAFF
.	TRBV9	TRBJ2-1	.	TGTGCCAGCAGCGGTAGTCCCGGGGCTGGCAATGAGCAGTTCTTC	CASSGSPGAGNEQFF
.	TRBV11-2	TRBJ2-7	.	TGTGCCAGCAGCTCCTTCGGGACAACCTACGAGCAGTACTTC	CASSSFGTTYEQYF
.	TRBV7-6	TRBJ1-3	.	TGTGCCAGCAGCTCCGCCCTACGAAACACCATATATTTT	CASSSALRNTIYF
TRBD2	TRBV7-2	TRBJ2-5	few	TGTGCCAGCAGCCGATCCAGCGGGGGCGCTTTGGAGACCCAGTACTTC	CASSRSSGGALETQYF
.	TRBV4-1	TRBJ2-4	few	TGCGCCAGCAGCCAAGAACCGGGGCCGGACATTCAGTACTTC	CASSQEPGPDIQYF
.	TRBV7-2	TRBJ2-2	many	TGTGCCAGCAGCTTAGAACCGAACACCGGGGAGCTGTTTTTT	CASSLEPNTGELFF
TRBD2	TRBV7-4	TRBJ2-5	.	TGTGCCAGCACCTCCGGGACTAGCGAAGAGACCCAGTACTTC	CASTSGTSEETQYF
.	TRBV7-9	TRBJ2-7	.	TGTGCCAGCAGCCCGCCGACCCTTTACGAGCAGTACTTC	CASSPPTLYEQYF
.	TRBV7-4	TRBJ2-1	.	TGTGCCAGCAGGAATTGGGGGAGTGGAAATGAGCAGTTCTTC	CASRNWGSGNEQFF
.	TRBV12-3/TRBV12-4	TRBJ1-5	few	TGTGCCAGCAGTTTAGCGCCTAACGGGCAGCCCCAGCATTTT	CASSLAPNGQPQHF